This TCR beta chain was captured in a study of cytomegalovirus exposure and HLA in healthy donors. General study findings and limits: Presence/absence analyses treated sequencing depth as roughly uniform across donors. One cluster of highly shared sequence variants probably arose as a sequencing artifact.

Germline lookup yields CDR1 SNHLY and CDR2 FYNNEI. Trimming left V 8 bases short and J 2 bases short, with 13 bases between. This CDR3 has 13 amino acids. The PCR was carried out with 60 Vbeta primers and 13 Jbeta primers. The repertoire was sequenced with immunoSEQ multiplex PCR; TCRdb's copy has only in-frame clones and lacks some. The sample records around 200,000 clones, 70% to 80% being singletons. On this clone: Antigen unknown.

The receptor was isolated from a man aged 40-49 years in good health and CMV-seronegative. J is TRBJ2-7 and V is TRBV2, with D unresolved. The sample taken for sequencing was PBMCs. The CDR3 DNA reads TGTGCCAGCGGGCTAACCAGTACCTACGAGCAGTACTTC. It encodes CASGLTSTYEQYF. Complete variable domain (other parts from reference TRBV2 and TRBJ2-7): EPEVTQTPSHQVTQMGQEVILRCVPISNHLYFYWYRQILGQKVEFLVSFYNNEISEKSEIFDDQFSVERPDGSNFTLKIRSTKLEDSAMYFCASGLTSTYEQYFGPGTRLTVT.